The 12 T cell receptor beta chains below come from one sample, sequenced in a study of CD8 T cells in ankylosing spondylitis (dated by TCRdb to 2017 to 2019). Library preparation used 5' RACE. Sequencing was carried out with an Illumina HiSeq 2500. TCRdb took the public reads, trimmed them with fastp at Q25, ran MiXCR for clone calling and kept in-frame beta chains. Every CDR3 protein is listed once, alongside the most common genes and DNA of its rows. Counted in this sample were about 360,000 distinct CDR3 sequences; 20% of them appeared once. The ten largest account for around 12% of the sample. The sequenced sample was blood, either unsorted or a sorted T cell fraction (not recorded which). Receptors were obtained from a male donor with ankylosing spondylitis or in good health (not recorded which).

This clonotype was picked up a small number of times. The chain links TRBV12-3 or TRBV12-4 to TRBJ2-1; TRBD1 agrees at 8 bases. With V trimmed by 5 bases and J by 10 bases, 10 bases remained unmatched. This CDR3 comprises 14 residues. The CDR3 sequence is CASSPWDRRVEQFF. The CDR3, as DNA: TGTGCCAGCAGTCCCTGGGACAGGCGCGTGGAGCAGTTCTTC.

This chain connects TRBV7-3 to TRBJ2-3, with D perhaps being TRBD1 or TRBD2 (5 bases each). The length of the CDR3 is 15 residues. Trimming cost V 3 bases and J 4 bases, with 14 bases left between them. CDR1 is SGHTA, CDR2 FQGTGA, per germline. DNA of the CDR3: TGTGCCAGCAGCTTGGGACCCAAGGGGCCAGATACGCAGTATTTT. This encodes CASSLGPKGPDTQYF.

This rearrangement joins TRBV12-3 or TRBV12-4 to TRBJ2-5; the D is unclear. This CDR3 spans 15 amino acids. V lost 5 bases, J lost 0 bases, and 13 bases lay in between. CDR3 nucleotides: TGTGCCAGCAGTCGGCTTCTCACAGACCAAGAGACCCAGTACTTC. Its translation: CASSRLLTDQETQYF.

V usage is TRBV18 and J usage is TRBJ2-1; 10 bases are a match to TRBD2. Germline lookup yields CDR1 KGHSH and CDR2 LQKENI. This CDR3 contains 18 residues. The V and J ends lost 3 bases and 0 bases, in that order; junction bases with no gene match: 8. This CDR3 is CASSPTPSGGLSYNEQFF. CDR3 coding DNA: TGTGCCAGCTCACCTACCCCTAGCGGGGGCCTCTCCTACAATGAGCAGTTCTTC.

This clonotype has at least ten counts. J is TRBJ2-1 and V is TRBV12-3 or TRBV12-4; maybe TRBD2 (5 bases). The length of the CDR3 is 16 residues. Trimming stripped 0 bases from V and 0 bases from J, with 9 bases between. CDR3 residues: CASSLAEVSSYNEQFF. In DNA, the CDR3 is TGTGCCAGCAGTTTAGCGGAGGTGAGCTCCTACAATGAGCAGTTCTTC.

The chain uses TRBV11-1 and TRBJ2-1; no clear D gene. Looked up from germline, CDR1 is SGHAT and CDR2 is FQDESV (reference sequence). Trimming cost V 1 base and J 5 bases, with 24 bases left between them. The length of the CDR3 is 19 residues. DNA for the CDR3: TGTGCCAGCAGCTTAGACGGCAACCCCGGGCGTGGAACCCACAATGAGCAGTTCTTC. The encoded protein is CASSLDGNPGRGTHNEQFF. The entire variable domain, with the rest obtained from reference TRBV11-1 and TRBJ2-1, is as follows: EAEVAQSPRYKITEKSQAVAFWCDPISGHATLYWYRQILGQGPELLVQFQDESVVDDSQLPKDRFSAERLKGVDSTLKIQPAELGDSAMYLCASSLDGNPGRGTHNEQFFGPGTRLTVL.

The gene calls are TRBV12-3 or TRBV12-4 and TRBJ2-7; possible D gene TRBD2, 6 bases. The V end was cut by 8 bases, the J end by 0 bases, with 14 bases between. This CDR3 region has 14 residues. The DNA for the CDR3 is TGTGCCAGCGGGTACGGGGGAGTCTCCTACGAGCAGTACTTC. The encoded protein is CASGYGGVSYEQYF.

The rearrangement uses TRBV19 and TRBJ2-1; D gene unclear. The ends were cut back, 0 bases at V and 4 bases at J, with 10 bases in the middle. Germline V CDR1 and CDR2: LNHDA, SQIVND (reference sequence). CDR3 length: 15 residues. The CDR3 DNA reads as TGTGCCAGTAGTATAGATCAGGCTAGTTACAATGAGCAGTTCTTC. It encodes CASSIDQASYNEQFF. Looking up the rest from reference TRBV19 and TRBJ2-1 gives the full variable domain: DGGITQSPKYLFRKEGQNVTLSCEQNLNHDAMYWYRQDPGQGLRLIYYSQIVNDFQKGDIAEGYSVSREKKESFPLTVTSAQKNPTAFYLCASSIDQASYNEQFFGPGTRLTVL.

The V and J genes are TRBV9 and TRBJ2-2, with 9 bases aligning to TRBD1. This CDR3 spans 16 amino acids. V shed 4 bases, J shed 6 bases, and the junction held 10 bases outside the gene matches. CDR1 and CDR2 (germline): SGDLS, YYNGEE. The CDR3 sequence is CASSLRDREVSGELFF. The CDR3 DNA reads TGTGCCAGCAGCCTCCGGGACAGGGAAGTCTCCGGGGAGCTGTTTTTT. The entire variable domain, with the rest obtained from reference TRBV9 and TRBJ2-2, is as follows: DSGVTQTPKHLITATGQRVTLRCSPRSGDLSVYWYQQSLDQGLQFLIQYYNGEERAKGNILERFSAQQFPDLHSELNLSSLELGDSALYFCASSLRDREVSGELFFGEGSRLTVL.

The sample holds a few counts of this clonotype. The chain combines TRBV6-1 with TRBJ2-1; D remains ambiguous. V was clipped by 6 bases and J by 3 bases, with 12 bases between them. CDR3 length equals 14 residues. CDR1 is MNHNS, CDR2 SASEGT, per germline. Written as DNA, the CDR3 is TGTGCCAGCAGAGGCCGGGTGGTCTACAATGAGCAGTTCTTC. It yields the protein CASRGRVVYNEQFF.

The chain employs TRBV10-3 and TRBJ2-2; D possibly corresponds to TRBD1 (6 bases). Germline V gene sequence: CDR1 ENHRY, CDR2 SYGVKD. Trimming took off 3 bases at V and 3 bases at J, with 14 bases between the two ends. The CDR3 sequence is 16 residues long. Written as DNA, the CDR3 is TGTGCCATCAGTGATGCGGACAGATACGACACCGGGGAGCTGTTTTTT. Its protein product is CAISDADRYDTGELFF.

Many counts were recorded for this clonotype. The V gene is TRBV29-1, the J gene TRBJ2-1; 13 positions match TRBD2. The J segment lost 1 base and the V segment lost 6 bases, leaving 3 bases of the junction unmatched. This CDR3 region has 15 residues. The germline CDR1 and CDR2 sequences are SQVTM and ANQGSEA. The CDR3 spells CSVGLAGSSYNEQFF. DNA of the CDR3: TGCAGCGTGGGACTAGCGGGGAGTTCCTACAATGAGCAGTTCTTC.